Sequencing of this T cell receptor (beta chain) was carried out in a study of T-cell reconstitution after alpha-beta-depleted transplantation in children. Study results and limitations: Alpha-beta T cells about two months after transplant reportedly derived from several hundred expanded graft clones. T-cell numbers and diversity, one year after transplant, stemmed largely from T cells that were newly produced. From surviving recipient T cells and thymic progenitors came the high day-60 TCRbeta diversity observed in some patients.

With 4 bases removed from V and 3 bases from J, the gap between germline ends came to 11 bases. Germline CDR1 reads SGHNT; CDR2 reads YYREEE (reference sequence). The CDR3 loop spans 14 amino acids. A library of TCRbeta sequences, prepared with unique molecular identifiers, was generated. In TCRdb, the PCR reads were re-called with MiXCR into one record per CDR3 protein. The data show 400,000 to 450,000 distinct CDR3 sequences, 43% seen once. For this clonotype: Antigen specificity is unknown.

The rearrangement joins TRBV5-4 to TRBJ2-4; D is uncertain. The sequence was collected from a girl between 2 and 10 years old with aplastic anemia, due to receive a stem cell transplant. Sample: PBMCs, taken before TCRalphabeta/CD19-depleted stem cell transplant. In DNA form, the CDR3 reads TGTGCCAGCAGCGGCCGTCCAGACAAAAACATTCAGTACTTC. Translating gives CASSGRPDKNIQYF. The variable domain in full, completed from reference TRBV5-4 and TRBJ2-4, reads ETGVTQSPTHLIKTRGQQVTLRCSSQSGHNTVSWYQQALGQGPQFIFQYYREEENGRGNFPPRFSGLQFPNYSSELNVNALELDDSALYLCASSGRPDKNIQYFGAGTRLSVL.